The 24 T cell receptor beta chains in this list originate from one sample, sequenced in a study of technical replicates of blood from several donors. The assay was immunoSEQ multiplex PCR, and TCRdb's table has in-frame clones only and misses some. Of 85,000 to 100,000 clones detected, 95% appear once; the ten largest clones hold just over 0.2%. The sample comprised T cells isolated from PBMCs. The source of these receptors is a human donor in good health.

The chain carries TRBV7-9 and TRBJ2-3; D might be TRBD1 (6 bases). Trimming removed 5 bases at V and 7 bases at J, with 25 bases between. The CDR3 extends over 17 amino acids. CDR1 is SEHNR and CDR2 is FQNEAQ in the germline V gene (reference sequence). The CDR3 bases are TGTGCCAGCAGCCTAAGAGGCAGGGGTGGGGATCGAAATACGCAGTATTTT. Protein sequence: CASSLRGRGGDRNTQYF.

The V gene is TRBV27, the J gene TRBJ2-7; a possible D gene is TRBD2 (6 bases). V was pared by 4 bases and J by 4 bases, with 23 bases between. The germline V gene has CDR1 MNHEY and CDR2 SMNVEV (reference sequence). The CDR3 runs 17 residues. CDR3 protein: CASSSPSWGRSRYEQYF. CDR3 sequence (DNA): TGTGCCAGCAGTTCCCCCAGCTGGGGGAGGTCCCGGTACGAGCAGTACTTC.

The chain has TRBV2 and TRBJ2-2; D is unresolved. V dropped 5 bases and J dropped 6 bases, with 13 bases sitting between them. This CDR3 has 14 amino acids. The germline V gene encodes CDR1 SNHLY and CDR2 FYNNEI. For the CDR3, the DNA is TGTGCCAGCAGTAATCTCCTCGTTTCCGGGGAGCTGTTTTTT. Amino acid sequence: CASSNLLVSGELFF.

The rearrangement joins TRBV2 to TRBJ2-1; D perhaps matches TRBD2 (5 bases). Per germline, CDR1 SNHLY and CDR2 FYNNEI. CDR3 size: 15 residues. The germline V and J ends were trimmed by 4 bases and 4 bases, with 14 bases remaining between them. In nucleotides, the CDR3 is TGTGCCAGCAGTGGGCGAGGGAGTAGATACAATGAGCAGTTCTTC. This translates into CASSGRGSRYNEQFF.

This chain connects TRBV5-4 to TRBJ1-5; D may be TRBD1 (6 bases). The CDR3 is 14 residues long. The V gene lost 2 bases and the J gene lost 4 bases, with 10 bases spanning the gap. Germline values: CDR1 SGHNT, CDR2 YYREEE (reference sequence). The CDR3 spells CASSLGTTNQPQHF. The CDR3, as DNA: TGTGCCAGCAGCTTAGGGACAACGAATCAGCCCCAGCATTTT.

The chain uses TRBV19 and TRBJ1-5; weak D call: TRBD1 (6 bases). Trimming left V 6 bases short and J 3 bases short, with 24 bases between. The CDR3 has 18 amino acids. Germline CDR1 and CDR2: LNHDA and SQIVND (reference sequence). CDR3 region: CASRIGGAAFGDNQPQHF. The DNA for the CDR3 is TGTGCCAGTAGGATTGGGGGGGCCGCCTTTGGGGACAATCAGCCCCAGCATTTT.

This chain connects TRBV7-2 to TRBJ2-7; no definite D call. The V end was cut by 5 bases, the J end by 3 bases, with 8 bases between. The germline V gene encodes CDR1 SGHTA and CDR2 FQGNSA. This CDR3 has 12 residues. The CDR3 loop is CASSQAGYEQYF. The CDR3 DNA sequence: TGTGCCAGCAGCCAAGCTGGCTACGAGCAGTACTTC. The complete variable domain, with remaining parts taken from reference TRBV7-2 and TRBJ2-7, reads GAGVSQSPSNKVTEKGKDVELRCDPISGHTALYWYRQSLGQGLEFLIYFQGNSAPDKSGLPSDRFSAERTGGSVSTLTIQRTQQEDSAVYLCASSQAGYEQYFGPGTRLTVT.

The chain joins TRBV19 to TRBJ1-5; tentative D call: TRBD1 (5 bases). The CDR3 extends over 14 amino acids. V lost 7 bases and J 7 bases, leaving 17 bases between the germline ends. From germline, CDR1 is LNHDA and CDR2 SQIVND (reference sequence). The DNA for the CDR3 is TGTGCCAGTACCTTCGGGGGAGGAGAGCAGCCCCAGCATTTT. This sequence encodes CASTFGGGEQPQHF.

The rearrangement links TRBV19 to TRBJ1-3, with D tentatively TRBD1 (5 bases). The V end was cut by 3 bases, the J end by 7 bases, with 13 bases between. CDR1 and CDR2 (germline): LNHDA, SQIVND (reference sequence). CDR3 length: 14 amino acids. CDR3 sequence reads: CASSMGRVVNTIYF. CDR3 bases: TGTGCCAGTAGTATGGGCAGGGTCGTGAACACCATATATTTT.

The rearrangement uses TRBV11-2 and TRBJ2-3; 10 bases match TRBD2. This CDR3 is built from 15 residues. Germline V lookup: CDR1 SGHAT, CDR2 FQNNGV. J was trimmed by 4 bases and V by 3 bases; bases with no gene match: 4. The CDR3 coding sequence is TGTGCCAGCAGCTTGTCTAGCGGGGGCCCAGATACGCAGTATTTT. This translates into CASSLSSGGPDTQYF. Supplemented by reference TRBV11-2 and TRBJ2-3, the full variable domain reads EAGVAQSPRYKIIEKRQSVAFWCNPISGHATLYWYQQILGQGPKLLIQFQNNGVVDDSQLPKDRFSAERLKGVDSTLKIQPAKLEDSAVYLCASSLSSGGPDTQYFGPGTRLTVL.

This rearrangement joins TRBV2 to TRBJ2-1, with 11 bases fitting TRBD1. The germline V gene has CDR1 SNHLY and CDR2 FYNNEI. The trim removed 6 bases at V and 5 bases at J, leaving 9 bases unmatched. The CDR3 runs 16 residues. The CDR3 DNA sequence: TGTGCCAGCAGAACCAGGACAGGGGGCGGCCACAATGAGCAGTTCTTC. This codes for CASRTRTGGGHNEQFF.

This sequence joins TRBV7-2 and TRBJ2-2, with 13 bases matching TRBD2. The germline CDR1 and CDR2 sequences are SGHTA and FQGNSA. The CDR3 is 17 amino acids. The ends lost 1 base at V and 3 bases at J; junction bases unmatched: 2. CDR3 amino acids: CASSLVTSGRYTGELFF. Written as DNA, the CDR3 is TGTGCCAGCAGCTTAGTGACTAGCGGGAGGTACACCGGGGAGCTGTTTTTT.

The chain recombines TRBV27 with TRBJ2-3; possibly TRBD1 for D (5 bases). Germline V lookup: CDR1 MNHEY, CDR2 SMNVEV (reference sequence). Trimming took off 2 bases at V and 6 bases at J, with 9 bases between the two ends. The CDR3 length is 13 residues. The CDR3 loop is CASSLGAGDTQYF. The CDR3 DNA reads as TGTGCCAGCAGTTTAGGGGCCGGCGATACGCAGTATTTT.

The chain joins TRBV6-1 to TRBJ2-7; TRBD1 matches 7 bases. Germline trimming cut 2 bases from V and 4 bases from J; bases unmatched to any gene: 8. The CDR3 runs 15 residues. Per the germline V gene, CDR1 is MNHNS and CDR2 is SASEGT. For the CDR3, the DNA is TGTGCCAGCAGTGAATCGGGAAGGGGGCTGTACGAGCAGTACTTC. It is translated as CASSESGRGLYEQYF.

V usage is TRBV28 and J usage is TRBJ2-7, with D perhaps TRBD1 (6 bases). Germline V gene lookup returns CDR1 MDHEN and CDR2 SYDVKM. The CDR3 has 14 residues. Trimming cost V 6 bases and J 3 bases, with 15 bases left between them. The CDR3 here is CASSPDTGFYEQYF. As DNA, the CDR3 is TGTGCCAGCAGCCCTGACACAGGGTTCTACGAGCAGTACTTC. The full variable domain, completed using reference TRBV28 and TRBJ2-7, is DVKVTQSSRYLVKRTGEKVFLECVQDMDHENMFWYRQDPGLGLRLIYFSYDVKMKEKGDIPEGYSVSREKKERFSLILESASTNQTSMYLCASSPDTGFYEQYFGPGTRLTVT.

The CDR3 reads CASSDLYLQRGYTF. Here the CDR3 DNA reads TGTGCCAGCAGTGATCTTTATCTTCAGCGGGGCTACACCTTC. The V gene is TRBV2, the J gene TRBJ1-2; no reliable D call. Trimming pared 3 bases from V and 8 bases from J, leaving 16 bases between. The CDR3 sequence is 14 residues long. Germline CDR1 SNHLY, CDR2 FYNNEI.

This clone was detected only once. The chain combines TRBV11-3 with TRBJ2-5; D might be TRBD1 (8 bases). In germline, CDR1 is SGHNT, CDR2 YENEEA. Deletions cut 1 base from V and 8 bases from J, with 23 bases between. This CDR3 is 17 amino acids long. The CDR3 DNA reads as TGTGCCAGCAGCTTAGGGGGAACAGGGGGGGCCGTGGGTACCCAGTACTTC. It translates to CASSLGGTGGAVGTQYF.

CDR3 sequence (DNA): TGTGCCAGCGGGGCGGGGACCCACGAGCAGTACTTC. It yields the protein CASGAGTHEQYF. The chain couples TRBV7-9 to TRBJ2-7; maybe TRBD2 (6 bases). With 8 bases removed from V and 5 bases from J, the gap between germline ends came to 13 bases. The germline CDR1 and CDR2 sequences are SEHNR and FQNEAQ (reference sequence). This CDR3 region has 12 residues. The variable domain in full, with the rest retrieved from reference TRBV7-9 and TRBJ2-7, is DTGVSQNPRHKITKRGQNVTFRCDPISEHNRLYWYRQTLGQGPEFLTYFQNEAQLEKSRLLSDRFSAERPKGSFSTLEIQRTEQGDSAMYLCASGAGTHEQYFGPGTRLTVT.

CDR3 in DNA: TGTGCCAGCAGTCGACAGGGGTCAGGCACCGGGGAGCTGTTTTTT. Translating gives CASSRQGSGTGELFF. The J gene is TRBJ2-2, the V gene TRBV14; 8 nucleotides align to TRBD1. The germline gives CDR1 SGHDN, CDR2 FVKESK. The V gene end was trimmed by 6 bases and the J gene end by 4 bases; junction bases not matched to a gene: 7. The CDR3 contains 15 residues.

V and J are TRBV27 and TRBJ1-1, with a weak D call TRBD1 (6 bases). CDR3 size: 16 residues. The germline V gene has CDR1 MNHEY and CDR2 SMNVEV (reference sequence). V lost 5 bases and J lost 0, with 16 bases in between. CDR3 coding DNA: TGTGCCAGCAGTCCACAGGGTCCCGTGATGAACACTGAAGCTTTCTTT. Translation: CASSPQGPVMNTEAFF.

V and J are TRBV4-1 and TRBJ1-5; TRBD1 agrees at 12 bases. The V and J ends lost 1 base and 0 bases, in that order; junction bases with no gene match: 4. The germline gives CDR1 MGHRA, CDR2 YSYEKL. This CDR3 is built from 18 residues. The CDR3 DNA is TGCGCCAGCAGCCAAGTCCCGGGACAGGGGGCTAGCAATCAGCCCCAGCATTTT. It translates to CASSQVPGQGASNQPQHF.

The J gene is TRBJ2-7, the V gene TRBV28, with 7 bases fitting TRBD2. Losses at the gene ends were 3 bases for V and 2 bases for J; bases not matched to a gene: 4. The length of the CDR3 is 14 residues. Germline CDR1 reads MDHEN; CDR2 reads SYDVKM. In DNA, the CDR3 is TGTGCCAGCAGTTTTGGGGGGGTTACCTACGAGCAGTACTTC. As protein: CASSFGGVTYEQYF.

The chain has TRBV5-1 and TRBJ1-4; D possibly corresponds to TRBD1 (5 bases). Germline CDR1 reads SGHRS; CDR2 reads YFSETQ. The ends were cut back, 0 bases at V and 1 base at J, with 13 bases in the middle. CDR3 length: 17 amino acids. The chain's CDR3 is CASSLGVGEGTNEKLFF. The CDR3 bases are TGCGCCAGCAGCTTGGGGGTAGGGGAAGGAACTAATGAAAAACTGTTTTTT.

The chain has TRBV27 and TRBJ2-1, with D unclear. The CDR3 covers 15 residues. Trimming shortened V by 6 bases and J by 0 bases, and 12 bases separated the two germline ends. The germline V gene has CDR1 MNHEY and CDR2 SMNVEV (reference sequence). CDR3 sequence (DNA): TGTGCCAGCAGGATCAGAAGATACTCCTACAATGAGCAGTTCTTC. Translating it yields CASRIRRYSYNEQFF.